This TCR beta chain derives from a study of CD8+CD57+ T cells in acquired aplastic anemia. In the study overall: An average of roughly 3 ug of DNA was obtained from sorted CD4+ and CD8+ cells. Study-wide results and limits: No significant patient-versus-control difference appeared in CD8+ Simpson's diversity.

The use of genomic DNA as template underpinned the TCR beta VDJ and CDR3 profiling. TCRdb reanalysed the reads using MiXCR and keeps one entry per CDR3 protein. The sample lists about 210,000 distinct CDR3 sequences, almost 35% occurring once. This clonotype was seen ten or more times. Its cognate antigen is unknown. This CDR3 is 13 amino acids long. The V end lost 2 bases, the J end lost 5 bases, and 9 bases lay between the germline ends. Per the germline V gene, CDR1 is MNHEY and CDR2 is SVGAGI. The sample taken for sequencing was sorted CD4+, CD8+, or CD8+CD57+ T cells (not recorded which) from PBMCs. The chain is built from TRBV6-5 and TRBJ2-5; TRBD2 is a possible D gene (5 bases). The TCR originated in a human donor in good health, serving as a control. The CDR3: CASSYVGGETQYF. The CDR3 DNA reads TGTGCCAGCAGTTACGTGGGCGGGGAGACCCAGTACTTC.